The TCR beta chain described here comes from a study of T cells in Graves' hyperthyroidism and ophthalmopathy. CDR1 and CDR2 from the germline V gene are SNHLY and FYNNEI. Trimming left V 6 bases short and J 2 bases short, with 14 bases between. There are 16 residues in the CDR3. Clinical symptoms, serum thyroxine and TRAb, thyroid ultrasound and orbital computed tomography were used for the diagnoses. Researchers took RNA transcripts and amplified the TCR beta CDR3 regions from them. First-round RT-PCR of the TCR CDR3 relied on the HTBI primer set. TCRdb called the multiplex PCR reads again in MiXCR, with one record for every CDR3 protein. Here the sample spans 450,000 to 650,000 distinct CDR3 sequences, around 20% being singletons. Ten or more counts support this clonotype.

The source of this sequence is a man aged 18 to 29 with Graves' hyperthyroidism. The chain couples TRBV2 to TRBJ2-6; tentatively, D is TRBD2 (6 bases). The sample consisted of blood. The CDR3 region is CASSLYGGTGANVLTF. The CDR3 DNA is TGTGCCAGCAGCCTCTATGGGGGGACTGGGGCCAACGTCCTGACTTTC.